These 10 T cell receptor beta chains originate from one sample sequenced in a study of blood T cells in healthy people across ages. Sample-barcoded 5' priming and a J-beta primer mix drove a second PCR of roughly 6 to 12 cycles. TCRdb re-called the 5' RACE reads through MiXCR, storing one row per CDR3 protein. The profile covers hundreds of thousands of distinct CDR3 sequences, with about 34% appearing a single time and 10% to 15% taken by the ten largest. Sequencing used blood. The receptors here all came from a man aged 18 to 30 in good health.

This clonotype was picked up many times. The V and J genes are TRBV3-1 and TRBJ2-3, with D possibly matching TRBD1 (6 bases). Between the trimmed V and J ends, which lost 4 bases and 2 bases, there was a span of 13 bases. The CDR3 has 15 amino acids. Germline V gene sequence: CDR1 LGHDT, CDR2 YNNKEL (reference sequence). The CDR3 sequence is CASSLRQAATDTQYF. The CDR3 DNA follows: TGTGCCAGCAGCCTCCGACAGGCCGCCACAGATACGCAGTATTTT.

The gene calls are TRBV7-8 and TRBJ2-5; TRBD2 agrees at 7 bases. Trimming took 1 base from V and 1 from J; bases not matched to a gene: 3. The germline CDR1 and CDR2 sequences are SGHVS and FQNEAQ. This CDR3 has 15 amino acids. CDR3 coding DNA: TGTGCCAGCAGCTTAGGGGGCGGGAGCCAAGAGACCCAGTACTTC. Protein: CASSLGGGSQETQYF.

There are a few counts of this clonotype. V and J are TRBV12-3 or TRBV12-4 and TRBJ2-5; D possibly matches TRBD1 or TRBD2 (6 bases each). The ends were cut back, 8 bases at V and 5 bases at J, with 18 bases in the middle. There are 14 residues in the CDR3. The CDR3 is CASARDTRGETQYF. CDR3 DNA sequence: TGTGCCAGCGCCCGGGACACCCGGGGGGAGACCCAGTACTTC.

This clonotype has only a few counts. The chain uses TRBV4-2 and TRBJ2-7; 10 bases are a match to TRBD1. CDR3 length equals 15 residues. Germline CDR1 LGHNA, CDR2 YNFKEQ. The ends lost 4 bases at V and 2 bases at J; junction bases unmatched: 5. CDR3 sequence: CASSRGTGDAYEQYF. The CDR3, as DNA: TGTGCCAGCAGCCGAGGGACAGGGGATGCCTACGAGCAGTACTTC.

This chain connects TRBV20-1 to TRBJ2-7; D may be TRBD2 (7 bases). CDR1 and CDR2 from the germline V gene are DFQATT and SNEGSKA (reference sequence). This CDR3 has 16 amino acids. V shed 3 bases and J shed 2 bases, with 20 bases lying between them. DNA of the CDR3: TGCAGTGCTAGTTCATTGTGGGGGGGCGTCCCCTACGAGCAGTACTTC. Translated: CSASSLWGGVPYEQYF.

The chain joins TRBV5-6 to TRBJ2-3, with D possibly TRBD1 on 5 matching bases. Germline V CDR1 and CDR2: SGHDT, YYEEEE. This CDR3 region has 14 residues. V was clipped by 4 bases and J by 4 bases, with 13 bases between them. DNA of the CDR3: TGTGCCAGCAGCGCTCAAGTAGGGGCAGATACGCAGTATTTT. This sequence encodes CASSAQVGADTQYF. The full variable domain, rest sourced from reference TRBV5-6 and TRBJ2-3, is DAGVTQSPTHLIKTRGQQVTLRCSPKSGHDTVSWYQQALGQGPQFIFQYYEEEERQRGNFPDRFSGHQFPNYSSELNVNALLLGDSALYLCASSAQVGADTQYFGPGTRLTVL.

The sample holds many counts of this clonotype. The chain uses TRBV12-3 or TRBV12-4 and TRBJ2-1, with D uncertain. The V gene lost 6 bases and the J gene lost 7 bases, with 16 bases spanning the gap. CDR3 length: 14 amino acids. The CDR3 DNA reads TGTGCCAGCAGCCTTCTAGGCCCGAGAAATGAGCAGTTCTTC. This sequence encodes CASSLLGPRNEQFF.

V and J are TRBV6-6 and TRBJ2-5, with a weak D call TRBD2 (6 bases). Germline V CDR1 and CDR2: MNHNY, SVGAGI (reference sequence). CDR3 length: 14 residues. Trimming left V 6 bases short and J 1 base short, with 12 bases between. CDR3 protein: CASRHGGTQETQYF. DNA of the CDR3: TGTGCCAGCAGACACGGGGGTACCCAAGAGACCCAGTACTTC.

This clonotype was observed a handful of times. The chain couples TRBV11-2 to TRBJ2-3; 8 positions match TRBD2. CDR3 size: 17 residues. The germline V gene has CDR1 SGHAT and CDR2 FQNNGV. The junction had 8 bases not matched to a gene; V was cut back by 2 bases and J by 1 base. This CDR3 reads CASSLQSWRGGTDTQYF. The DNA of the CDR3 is TGTGCCAGCAGCTTACAGTCTTGGCGGGGGGGCACAGATACGCAGTATTTT.

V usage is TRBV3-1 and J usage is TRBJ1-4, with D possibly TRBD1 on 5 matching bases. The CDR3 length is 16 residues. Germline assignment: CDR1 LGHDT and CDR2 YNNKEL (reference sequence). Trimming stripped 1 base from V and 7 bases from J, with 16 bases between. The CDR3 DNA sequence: TGTGCCAGCAGCCAAGTTTTAAATGGGGCTCGTGAAAAACTGTTTTTT. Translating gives CASSQVLNGAREKLFF.